This T cell receptor (beta chain) is from a study of shared clonotypes between healthy human individuals. Findings and caveats of the study: Only blood samples were collected, and tissue repertoires likely differ.

This clone came up once. Its target is unknown. The identical CDR3 is also encoded by other nucleotide sequences in the sample. The CDR3 loop spans 12 amino acids. Germline V CDR1 and CDR2: PRHDT, FYEKMQ (reference sequence). Between the trimmed V and J ends, which lost 5 bases and 1 base, there was a span of 6 bases. TCRdb's table, derived via immunoSEQ multiplex PCR, lists solely in-frame clones and lacks some. Among 750,000 to 1,000,000 clones listed, 80% to 95% were seen once. Naive CD8 cells, CD45RO-negative and positively selected for CCR7, excluded terminally differentiated effector memory CD45RA+ cells.

Sequencing used naive CD8+ T cells sorted from blood. The source of this sequence is a man aged 30-40 years in good health. The gene calls are TRBV13 and TRBJ2-7; D not certain. The CDR3 coding sequence is TGTGCCAGCAGCCTCCTTTCCTACGAGCAGTACTTC. This encodes CASSLLSYEQYF.